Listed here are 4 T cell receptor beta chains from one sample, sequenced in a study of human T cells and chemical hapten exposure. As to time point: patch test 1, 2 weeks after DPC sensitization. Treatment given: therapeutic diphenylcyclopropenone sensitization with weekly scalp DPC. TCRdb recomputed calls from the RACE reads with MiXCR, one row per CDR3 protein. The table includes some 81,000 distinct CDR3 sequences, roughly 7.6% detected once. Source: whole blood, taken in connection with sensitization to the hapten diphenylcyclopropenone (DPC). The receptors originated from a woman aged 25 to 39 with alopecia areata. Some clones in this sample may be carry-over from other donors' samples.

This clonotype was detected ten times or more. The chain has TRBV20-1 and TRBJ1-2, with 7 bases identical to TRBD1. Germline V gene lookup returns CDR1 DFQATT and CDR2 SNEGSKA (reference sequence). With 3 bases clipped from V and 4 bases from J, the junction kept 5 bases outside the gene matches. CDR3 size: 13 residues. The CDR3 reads CSARPDRTYGYTF. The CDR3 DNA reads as TGCAGTGCTAGGCCGGACAGGACCTATGGCTACACCTTC.

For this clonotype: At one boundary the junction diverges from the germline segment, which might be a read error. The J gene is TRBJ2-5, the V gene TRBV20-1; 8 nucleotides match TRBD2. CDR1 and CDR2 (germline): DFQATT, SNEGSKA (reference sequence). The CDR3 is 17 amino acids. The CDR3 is CSARDYSRGGTQETRYF. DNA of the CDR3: TGCAGTGCTAGAGATTATTCCCGGGGGGGAACTCAAGAGACCCGGTACTTC.

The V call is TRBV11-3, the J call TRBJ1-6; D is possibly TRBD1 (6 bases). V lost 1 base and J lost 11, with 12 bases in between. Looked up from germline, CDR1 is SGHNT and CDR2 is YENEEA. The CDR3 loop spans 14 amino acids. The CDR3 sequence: CASSLVGQNAPLHF. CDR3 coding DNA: TGTGCCAGCAGCTTAGTAGGACAGAATGCACCCCTCCACTTT.

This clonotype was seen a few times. CDR3 residues: CATGGVEGYTF. CDR3 nucleotides: TGTGCCACCGGGGGGGTAGAAGGCTACACCTTC. The chain uses TRBV27 and TRBJ1-2; a possible D gene is TRBD1 (5 bases). This CDR3 region has 11 residues. In germline, CDR1 is MNHEY, CDR2 SMNVEV (reference sequence). V was clipped by 10 bases and J by 8 bases, with 14 bases between them.